The 9 T cell receptor beta chains in this list originate from one sample, sequenced in a study of glioma-infiltrating T cells after dendritic cell vaccination. The data were produced by immunoSEQ multiplex PCR, yet TCRdb's version contains in-frame clones alone and is incomplete. Of under 100,000 clones listed, under 90% are singletons. The specimen was blood, collected before dendritic cell vaccination. Source of these receptors: a human donor with glioblastoma.

This chain connects TRBV5-8 to TRBJ2-6; the D is unclear. Germline CDR1 reads SGHTS; CDR2 reads YDEGEE. This CDR3 comprises 16 residues. The V end was cut by 0 bases, the J end by 0 bases, with 7 bases between. In DNA form, the CDR3 reads TGTGCCAGCAGCTTGGGCAGGCACTCTGGGGCCAACGTCCTGACTTTC. Protein product: CASSLGRHSGANVLTF.

V usage is TRBV6-4 and J usage is TRBJ2-3; 8 nucleotides match TRBD2. The germline V gene encodes CDR1 MRHNA and CDR2 SNTAGT. The CDR3 sequence is 14 residues long. V was clipped by 6 bases and J by 0 bases; unmatched bases: 2. CDR3 region: CASSPGGSTDTQYF. CDR3 DNA: TGTGCCAGCAGCCCGGGAGGGAGCACAGATACGCAGTATTTT.

The chain carries TRBV5-1 and TRBJ1-1, with D possibly matching TRBD1 (5 bases). This CDR3 is 14 amino acids long. V shed 1 base and J shed 2 bases, with 9 bases lying between them. In germline, CDR1 is SGHRS, CDR2 YFSETQ. As DNA, the CDR3 is TGCGCCAGCAGCTTGTCGACAGTTAACACTGAAGCTTTCTTT. It translates to CASSLSTVNTEAFF.

The V and J genes are TRBV6-1 and TRBJ2-2, with unresolved D. In germline, CDR1 is MNHNS, CDR2 SASEGT. Trimming took off 1 base at V and 4 bases at J, with 10 bases between the two ends. This CDR3 contains 15 residues. CDR3 sequence reads: CASSEVWLPTGELFF. DNA for the CDR3: TGTGCCAGCAGTGAAGTATGGCTGCCCACCGGGGAGCTGTTTTTT.

This chain joins TRBV5-1 and TRBJ2-3; maybe TRBD1 (6 bases). CDR1 and CDR2 from the germline V gene are SGHRS and YFSETQ. The CDR3 totals 15 residues. Trimming pared 1 base from V and 4 bases from J, leaving 13 bases between. The CDR3 DNA sequence: TGCGCCAGCAGCTTGCAGGGGTTGAGTGCAGATACGCAGTATTTT. Its protein product is CASSLQGLSADTQYF.

The chain couples TRBV11-3 to TRBJ1-2, with D uncertain. The CDR3 consists of 14 residues. The V gene's germline CDR1 is SGHNT and CDR2 YENEEA. Trimming left V 4 bases short and J 8 bases short, with 17 bases between. The CDR3, as DNA: TGTGCCAGCAGCTCGAGACTCGACGGATTGGGCTACACCTTC. Residues: CASSSRLDGLGYTF.

This chain connects TRBV7-2 to TRBJ1-5; D gene ambiguous. V lost 3 bases, J lost 5 bases, and 11 bases lay in between. The CDR3 length is 14 residues. CDR1 is SGHTA, CDR2 FQGNSA, per germline. CDR3 DNA: TGTGCCAGCAGCTTTGGGCCAGAAGATCAGCCCCAGCATTTT. It is translated as CASSFGPEDQPQHF.

The rearrangement links TRBV12-1 to TRBJ2-1; TRBD2 reflects the table's D call only, with no check against the DNA. TRBV12-1 is an annotated pseudogene. This CDR3 is built from 17 residues. CDR3 in DNA: TGTGCCAGCAGCCCCCATGGTGGGCGGGAGGTAGGTCATGAGCAGTTCTTC. Its protein is CASSPHGGREVGHEQFF.

The CDR3 protein is CASSPRGTGRSQPQHF. CDR3 coding DNA: TGTGCCAGCAGCCCTCGCGGGACCGGGAGGAGTCAGCCCCAGCATTTT. The chain combines TRBV25-1 with TRBJ1-5, with a tentative D call TRBD1 (5 bases). This CDR3 contains 16 residues. V lost 6 bases to trimming and J lost 6 bases, with 21 bases between them. CDR1 is MGHDK and CDR2 is SYGVNS in the germline V gene.